The 2 T cell receptor beta chains below come from one sample, sequenced in a study of lymphopenia after photon versus proton radiotherapy. The assay was immunoSEQ multiplex PCR, and TCRdb's table has in-frame clones only and misses some. The repertoire has 45,000 to 65,000 clones, around four fifths of them found once; the top ten carry 29%. This specimen consisted of peripheral blood, obtained from a patient treated with photon-based radiotherapy. Source of these receptors: a man aged 45-65 years with gastric cancer.

The rearrangement uses TRBV7-9 and TRBJ1-4; D not certain. Per germline, CDR1 SEHNR and CDR2 FQNEAQ (reference sequence). The CDR3 loop spans 14 amino acids. V gave up 3 bases and J gave up 7 bases, with 12 bases separating them. The CDR3 sequence is CASSLPLGVEKLFF. DNA of the CDR3: TGTGCCAGCAGCTTGCCGCTCGGGGTTGAAAAACTGTTTTTT.

This clone came up once. This chain uses TRBV16 with TRBJ2-6; no clear D gene. The V end lost 2 bases, the J end lost 2 bases, and 10 bases lay between the germline ends. In germline, CDR1 is KGHSY, CDR2 FQNENV. There are 16 residues in the CDR3. CDR3 region: CASSQPGLTGANVLTF. In nucleotides, the CDR3 is TGTGCCAGCAGCCAACCTGGGCTTACTGGGGCCAACGTCCTGACTTTC.